This T cell receptor beta chain was obtained from a study of blood T cell repertoires in COVID-19. The protocol was immunoSEQ multiplex PCR, while the TCRdb copy is restricted to in-frame clones and leaves out a portion. Among 55,000 to 70,000 clones listed, around 83% were seen once. This CDR3 is built from 16 residues. From germline, CDR1 is SGHNT and CDR2 YENEEA. J gave up 0 bases and V 4 bases, and 6 bases lay outside the gene matches. The chain has TRBV11-3 and TRBJ2-1; 7 bases map to TRBD1. The sample comprised peripheral blood. This receptor was identified in a woman aged 80 or over with acute or convalescent COVID-19. CDR3 in amino acids: CASSSREGASYNEQFF. The CDR3 DNA reads as TGTGCCAGCAGCTCCCGCGAGGGGGCCTCCTACAATGAGCAGTTCTTC.